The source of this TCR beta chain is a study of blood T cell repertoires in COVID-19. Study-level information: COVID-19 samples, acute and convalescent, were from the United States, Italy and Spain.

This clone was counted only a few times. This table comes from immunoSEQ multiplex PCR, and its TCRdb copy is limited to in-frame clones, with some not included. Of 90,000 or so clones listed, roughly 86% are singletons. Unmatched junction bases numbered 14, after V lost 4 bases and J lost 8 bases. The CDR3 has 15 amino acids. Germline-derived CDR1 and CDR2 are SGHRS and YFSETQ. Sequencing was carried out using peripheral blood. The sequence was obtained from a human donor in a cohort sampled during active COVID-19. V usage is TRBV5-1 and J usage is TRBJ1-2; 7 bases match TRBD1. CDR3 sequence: CASSPRQGGYGGYTF. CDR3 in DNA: TGCGCCAGCAGCCCTAGACAGGGAGGTTACGGAGGCTACACCTTC.